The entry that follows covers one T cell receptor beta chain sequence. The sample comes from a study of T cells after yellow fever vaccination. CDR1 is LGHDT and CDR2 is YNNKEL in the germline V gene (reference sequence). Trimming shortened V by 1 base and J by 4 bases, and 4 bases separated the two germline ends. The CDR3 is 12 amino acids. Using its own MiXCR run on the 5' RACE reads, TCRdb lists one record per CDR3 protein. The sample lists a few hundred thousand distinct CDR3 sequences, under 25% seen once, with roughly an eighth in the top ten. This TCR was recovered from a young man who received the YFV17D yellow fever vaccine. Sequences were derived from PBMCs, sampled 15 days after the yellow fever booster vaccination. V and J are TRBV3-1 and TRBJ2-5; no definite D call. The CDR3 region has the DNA TGTGCCAGCAGCCAAGCAGGAGAGACCCAGTACTTC. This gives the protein CASSQAGETQYF.